The entry below describes one T cell receptor beta chain. Its antigen remains unidentified. Some clones are missing from TCRdb's copy, which holds only in-frame ones; the method was immunoSEQ multiplex PCR. The data contain nearly 750,000 clones, 72% of them seen just once; the ten biggest clones take up around 1.7%. The sample comes from a study of shared clonotypes between healthy human individuals. Findings and limits, study-wide: It was observed that approximately 5% of naive CD4 clonotypes were shared across a handful of donors. Some clonotypes were shared by all four sorted-subset donors, while others were not shared. The non-shared ones had lower generation probabilities than the shared ones.

V was clipped by 0 bases and J by 8 bases, with 16 bases between them. The CDR3 runs 15 residues. Looked up from germline, CDR1 is ENHRY and CDR2 is SYGVKD. Source material: memory CD4+ T cells sorted from blood. Subset: CD45RA-negative fraction. V gene TRBV10-3 combines with J gene TRBJ1-2; maybe TRBD1 (5 bases). The clonotype originates from a woman in her twenties or thirties in good health. The chain's CDR3 is CAISESRGQAGGYTF. CDR3 bases: TGTGCCATCAGTGAGTCGAGGGGCCAGGCGGGAGGCTACACCTTC.